The T cell receptor (beta chain) described here comes from a study of memory CD4+ T cells and cytomegalovirus serostatus. Study at large: Of the healthy Belgian adults, 9 or 10 were CMV seropositive and 24 seronegative.

Method: immunoSEQ multiplex PCR; TCRdb's copy keeps in-frame clones and lacks some. This table has about 50,000 clones, under 80% appearing once. Single viable CD3+CD4+CD8-CD45RO+ cells were sorted as the memory CD4+ T cells. The germline CDR1 and CDR2 sequences are KGHSH and LQKENI. This CDR3 has 19 residues. V was pared by 2 bases and J by 2 bases, with 9 bases of the junction left unmatched. The rearrangement joins TRBV18 to TRBJ2-6; 10 bases align to TRBD1. The TCR comes from an adult in good health and CMV-seronegative. Sequencing was performed on memory CD4+ T cells from blood. The CDR3 reads CASSPIRTGGSTGANVLTF. The DNA of the CDR3 is TGTGCCAGCTCACCAATCCGGACAGGGGGATCAACTGGGGCCAACGTCCTGACTTTC.